This is a list of T cell receptor beta chains from one sample in a study of T cell responses to AZD1222 COVID-19 vaccine. The table came from immunoSEQ multiplex PCR; TCRdb's copy has only in-frame clones and leaves some out. The sample lists 80,000 or so clones, around 85% occurring once. The source material was peripheral blood, sampled 28 days after the second AZD1222 dose. Receptors were obtained from an adult who received the AZD1222 COVID-19 vaccine. The CDR3 runs from the conserved cysteine through the conserved F or W. A D gene is named only where the DNA matches it firmly.

D	V	CDR3
-	TRBV12-3/TRBV12-4	CASSPTENTEAFF
-	TRBV28	CASSPRGTAYQPQHF
TRBD2	TRBV5-1	CASSSERGAILSSYNEQFF
-	TRBV2	CASSEQGFNEQYF
-	TRBV11-3	CASSSGQPSTEAFF
-	TRBV4-1	CASSQDGYRDSEAFF
TRBD1	TRBV14	CASSQARTGEQFF
TRBD1	TRBV6-6	CASSLYWDREAFF
-	TRBV27	CASSLLGETQYF
TRBD1	TRBV6-5	CASRTGDVYGYTF
-	TRBV3-1/TRBV3-2	CASSQDGGGYGYTF
TRBD2	TRBV11-1	CASSLVAGGWNNEQFF
TRBD2	TRBV5-1	CASRFSGGTSYEQYF
-	TRBV4-2	CASSQVTGDSPLHF